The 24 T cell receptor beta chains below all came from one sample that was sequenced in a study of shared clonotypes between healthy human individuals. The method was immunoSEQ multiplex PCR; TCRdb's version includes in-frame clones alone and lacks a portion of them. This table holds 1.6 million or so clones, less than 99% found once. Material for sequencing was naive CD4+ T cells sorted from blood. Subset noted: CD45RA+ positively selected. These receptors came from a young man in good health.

The CDR3 DNA is TGTGCCAGCAGCTTTTTCCGGGACAGGGTTTGGAGTGGCTACACCTTC. Its protein product is CASSFFRDRVWSGYTF. The chain recombines TRBV11-3 with TRBJ1-2; 9 positions match TRBD1. Germline V gene data show CDR1 as SGHNT and CDR2 as YENEEA. CDR3 length: 16 amino acids. After removal of 3 bases from V and 7 bases from J, the junction contained 12 bases not matched to a gene.

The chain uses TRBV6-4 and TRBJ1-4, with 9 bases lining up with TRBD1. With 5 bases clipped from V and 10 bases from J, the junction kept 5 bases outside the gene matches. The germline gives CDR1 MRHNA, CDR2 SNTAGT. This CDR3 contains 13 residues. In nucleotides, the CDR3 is TGTGCCAGCAGTACGGGACAGGGCGGAAAACTGTTTTTT. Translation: CASSTGQGGKLFF.

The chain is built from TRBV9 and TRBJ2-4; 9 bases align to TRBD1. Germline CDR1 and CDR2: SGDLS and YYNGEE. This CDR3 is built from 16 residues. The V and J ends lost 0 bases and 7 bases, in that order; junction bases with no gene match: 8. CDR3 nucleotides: TGTGCCAGCAGCGTAGCTGGGGGGACAGGGCTGAACATTCAGTACTTC. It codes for CASSVAGGTGLNIQYF.

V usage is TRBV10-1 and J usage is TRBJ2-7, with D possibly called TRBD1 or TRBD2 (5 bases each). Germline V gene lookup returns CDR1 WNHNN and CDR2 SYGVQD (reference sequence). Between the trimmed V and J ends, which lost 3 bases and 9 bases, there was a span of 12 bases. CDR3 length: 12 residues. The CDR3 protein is CASSDPRGVQYF. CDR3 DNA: TGCGCCAGCAGTGACCCACGGGGCGTGCAGTACTTC.

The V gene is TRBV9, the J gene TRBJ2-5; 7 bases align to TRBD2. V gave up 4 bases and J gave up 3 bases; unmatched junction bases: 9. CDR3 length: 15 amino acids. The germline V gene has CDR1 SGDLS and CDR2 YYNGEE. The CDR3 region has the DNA TGTGCCAGCAGCACTACTAGCGTGTATGAAGAGACCCAGTACTTC. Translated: CASSTTSVYEETQYF.

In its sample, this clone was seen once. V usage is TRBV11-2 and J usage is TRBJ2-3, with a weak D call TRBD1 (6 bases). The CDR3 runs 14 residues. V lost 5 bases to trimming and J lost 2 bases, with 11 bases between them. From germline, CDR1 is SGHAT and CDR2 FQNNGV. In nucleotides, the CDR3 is TGTGCCAGCAGCACAGGGACCCACACAGATACGCAGTATTTT. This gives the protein CASSTGTHTDTQYF.

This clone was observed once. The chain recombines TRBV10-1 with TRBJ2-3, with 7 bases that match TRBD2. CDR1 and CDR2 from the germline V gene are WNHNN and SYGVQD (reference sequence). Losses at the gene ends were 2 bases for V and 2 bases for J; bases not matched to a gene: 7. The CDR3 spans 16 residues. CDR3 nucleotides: TGCGCCAGCAGTGAGGTGCCTAGCGGATCCACAGATACGCAGTATTTT. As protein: CASSEVPSGSTDTQYF.

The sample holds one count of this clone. CDR3 nucleotides: TGTGCCAGCAGCCCCCCCGCCTCCTACGAGCAGTACTTC. This gives the protein CASSPPASYEQYF. This chain uses TRBV5-4 with TRBJ2-7; D ambiguous. Germline CDR1 is SGHNT and CDR2 is YYREEE (reference sequence). This CDR3 spans 13 amino acids. Trimming removed 4 bases from V and 0 bases from J, with 8 bases in between. Full variable domain (remainder filled in from reference TRBV5-4 and TRBJ2-7): ETGVTQSPTHLIKTRGQQVTLRCSSQSGHNTVSWYQQALGQGPQFIFQYYREEENGRGNFPPRFSGLQFPNYSSELNVNALELDDSALYLCASSPPASYEQYFGPGTRLTVT.

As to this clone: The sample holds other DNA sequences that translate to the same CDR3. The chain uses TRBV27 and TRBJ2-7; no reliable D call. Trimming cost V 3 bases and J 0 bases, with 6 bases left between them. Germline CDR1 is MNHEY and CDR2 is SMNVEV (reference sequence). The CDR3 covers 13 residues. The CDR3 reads CASSLDLSYEQYF. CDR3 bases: TGTGCCAGCAGTTTGGACCTCTCCTACGAGCAGTACTTC.

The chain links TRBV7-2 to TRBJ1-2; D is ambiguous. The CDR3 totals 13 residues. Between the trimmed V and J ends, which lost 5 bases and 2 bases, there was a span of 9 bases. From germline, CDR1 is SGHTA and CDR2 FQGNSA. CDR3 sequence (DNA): TGTGCCAGCAGCCCGCAGATGAACTATGGCTACACCTTC. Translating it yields CASSPQMNYGYTF.

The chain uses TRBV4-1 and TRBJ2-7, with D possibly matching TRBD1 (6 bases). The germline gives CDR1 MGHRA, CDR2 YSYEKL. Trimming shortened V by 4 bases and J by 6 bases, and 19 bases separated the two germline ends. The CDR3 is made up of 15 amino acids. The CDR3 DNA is TGCGCCAGCAGCCCCAGCCGGGACACTGCGGCCGAGCAGTACTTC. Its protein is CASSPSRDTAAEQYF.

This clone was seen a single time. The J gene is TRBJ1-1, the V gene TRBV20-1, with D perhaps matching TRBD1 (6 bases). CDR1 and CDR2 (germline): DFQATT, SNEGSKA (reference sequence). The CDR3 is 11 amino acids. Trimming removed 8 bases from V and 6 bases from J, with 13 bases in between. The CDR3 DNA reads TGCAGTTCCCCGGGGGCCTCTGAAGCTTTCTTT. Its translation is CSSPGASEAFF.

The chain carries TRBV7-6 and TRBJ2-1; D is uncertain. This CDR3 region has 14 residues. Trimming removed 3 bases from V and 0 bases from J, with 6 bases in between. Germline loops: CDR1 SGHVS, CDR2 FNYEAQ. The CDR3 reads CASSFHGSYNEQFF. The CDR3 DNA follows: TGTGCCAGCAGCTTTCATGGCTCCTACAATGAGCAGTTCTTC.

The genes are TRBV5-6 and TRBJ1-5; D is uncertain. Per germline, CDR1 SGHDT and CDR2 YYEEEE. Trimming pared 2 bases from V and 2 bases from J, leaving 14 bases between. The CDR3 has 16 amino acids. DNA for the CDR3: TGTGCCAGCAGCTTTTATTGGTCGGAGGGCAATCAGCCCCAGCATTTT. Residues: CASSFYWSEGNQPQHF.

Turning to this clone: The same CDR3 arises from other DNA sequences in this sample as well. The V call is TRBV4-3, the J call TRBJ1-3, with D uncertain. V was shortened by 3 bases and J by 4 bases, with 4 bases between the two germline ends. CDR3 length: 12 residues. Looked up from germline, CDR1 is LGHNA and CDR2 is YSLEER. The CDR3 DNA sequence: TGCGCCAGCAGCCAGACCGGAAACACCATATATTTT. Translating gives CASSQTGNTIYF.

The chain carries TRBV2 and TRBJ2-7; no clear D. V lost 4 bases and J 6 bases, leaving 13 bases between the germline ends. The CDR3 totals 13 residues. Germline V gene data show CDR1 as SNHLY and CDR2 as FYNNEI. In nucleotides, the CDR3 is TGTGCCAGCAGTGTGATTCAGGTCGGCGAGCAGTACTTC. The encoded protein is CASSVIQVGEQYF.

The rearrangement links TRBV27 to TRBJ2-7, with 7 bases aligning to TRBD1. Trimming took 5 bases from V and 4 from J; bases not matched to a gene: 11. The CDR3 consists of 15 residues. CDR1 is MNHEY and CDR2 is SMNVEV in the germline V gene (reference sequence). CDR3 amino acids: CASSPRTGFRYEQYF. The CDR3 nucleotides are TGTGCCAGCAGTCCTAGGACAGGCTTTAGGTACGAGCAGTACTTC.

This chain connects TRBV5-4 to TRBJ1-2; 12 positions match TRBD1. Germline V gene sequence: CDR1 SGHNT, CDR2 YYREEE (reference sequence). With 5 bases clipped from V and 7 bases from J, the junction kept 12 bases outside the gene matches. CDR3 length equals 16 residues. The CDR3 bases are TGTGCCAGCAGAACATCCGGGACAGGGGGCGCGACTGGCTACACCTTC. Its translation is CASRTSGTGGATGYTF. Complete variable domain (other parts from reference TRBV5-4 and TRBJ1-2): ETGVTQSPTHLIKTRGQQVTLRCSSQSGHNTVSWYQQALGQGPQFIFQYYREEENGRGNFPPRFSGLQFPNYSSELNVNALELDDSALYLCASRTSGTGGATGYTFGSGTRLTVV.

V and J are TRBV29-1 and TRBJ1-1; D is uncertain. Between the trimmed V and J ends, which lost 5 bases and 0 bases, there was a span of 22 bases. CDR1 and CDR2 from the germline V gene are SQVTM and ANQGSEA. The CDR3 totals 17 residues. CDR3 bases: TGCAGCGTTTCACAGTCCTCCGGGTCGTGGTTGAACACTGAAGCTTTCTTT. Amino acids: CSVSQSSGSWLNTEAFF.

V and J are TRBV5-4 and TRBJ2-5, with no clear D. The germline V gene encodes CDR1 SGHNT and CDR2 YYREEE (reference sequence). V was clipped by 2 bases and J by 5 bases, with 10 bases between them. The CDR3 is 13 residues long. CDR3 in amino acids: CASSLKVRETQYF. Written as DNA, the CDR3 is TGTGCCAGCAGCTTAAAGGTTCGGGAGACCCAGTACTTC.

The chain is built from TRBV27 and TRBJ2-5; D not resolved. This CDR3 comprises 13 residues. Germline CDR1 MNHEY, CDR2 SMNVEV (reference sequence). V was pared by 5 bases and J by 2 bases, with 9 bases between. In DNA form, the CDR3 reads TGTGCCAGCAGTCGACCTTCACAAGAGACCCAGTACTTC. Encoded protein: CASSRPSQETQYF.

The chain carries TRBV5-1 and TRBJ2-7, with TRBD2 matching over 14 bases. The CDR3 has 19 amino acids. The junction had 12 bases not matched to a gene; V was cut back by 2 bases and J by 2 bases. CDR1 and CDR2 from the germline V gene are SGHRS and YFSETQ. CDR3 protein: CASSLRGVRLAGGPYEQYF. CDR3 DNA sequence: TGCGCCAGCAGCTTACGAGGAGTTAGACTAGCGGGAGGGCCCTACGAGCAGTACTTC.

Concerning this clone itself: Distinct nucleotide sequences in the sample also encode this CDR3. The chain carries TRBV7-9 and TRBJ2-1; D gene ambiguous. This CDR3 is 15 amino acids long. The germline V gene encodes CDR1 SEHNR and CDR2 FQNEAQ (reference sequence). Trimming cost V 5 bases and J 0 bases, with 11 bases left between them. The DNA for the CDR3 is TGTGCCAGCAGCCCTGCCGGTAGCTCCTACAATGAGCAGTTCTTC. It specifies CASSPAGSSYNEQFF.

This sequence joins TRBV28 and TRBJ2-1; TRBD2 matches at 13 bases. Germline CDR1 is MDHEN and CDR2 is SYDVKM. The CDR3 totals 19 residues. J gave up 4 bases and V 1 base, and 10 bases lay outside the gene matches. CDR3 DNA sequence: TGTGCCAGCAGTTTATTGAGTTGGGGACTAGCGGGGACGTACAATGAGCAGTTCTTC. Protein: CASSLLSWGLAGTYNEQFF.